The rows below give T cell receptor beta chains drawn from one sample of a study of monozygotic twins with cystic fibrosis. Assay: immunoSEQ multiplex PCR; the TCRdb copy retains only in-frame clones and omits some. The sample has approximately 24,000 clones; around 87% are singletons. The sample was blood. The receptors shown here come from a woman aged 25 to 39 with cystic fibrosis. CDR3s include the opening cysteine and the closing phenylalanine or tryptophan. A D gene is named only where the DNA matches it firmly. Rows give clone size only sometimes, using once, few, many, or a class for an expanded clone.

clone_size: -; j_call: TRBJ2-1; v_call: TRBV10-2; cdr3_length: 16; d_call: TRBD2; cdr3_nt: TGCGCCAGCAGTGAGTTGGGACTAGCGGGGGGCAATGAGCAGTTCTTC; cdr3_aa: CASSELGLAGGNEQFF
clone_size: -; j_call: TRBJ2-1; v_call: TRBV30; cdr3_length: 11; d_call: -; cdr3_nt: TGTGCCTGGAGGGGGGGCGTTGAGCAGTTCTTC; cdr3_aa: CAWRGGVEQFF
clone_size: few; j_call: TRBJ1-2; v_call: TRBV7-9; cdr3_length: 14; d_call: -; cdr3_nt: TGTGCCAGCAGCCCTCCGCTCCAGCCTTATGGCTACACCTTC; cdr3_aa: CASSPPLQPYGYTF
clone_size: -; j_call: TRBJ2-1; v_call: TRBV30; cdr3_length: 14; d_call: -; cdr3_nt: TGTGCCTGGAGACACCTGGGCTCCTACAATGAGCAGTTCTTC; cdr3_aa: CAWRHLGSYNEQFF
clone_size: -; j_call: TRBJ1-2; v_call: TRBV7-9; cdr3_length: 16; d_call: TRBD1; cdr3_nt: TGTGCCAGCAGCGGGGGTCGTGGACAGGGACAGGACGGCTACACCTTC; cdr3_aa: CASSGGRGQGQDGYTF
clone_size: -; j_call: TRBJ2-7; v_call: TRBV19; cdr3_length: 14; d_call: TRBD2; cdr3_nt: TGTGCCAGCGGAGCGGGGAGAGGCTCCTACGAGCAGTACTTC; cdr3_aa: CASGAGRGSYEQYF
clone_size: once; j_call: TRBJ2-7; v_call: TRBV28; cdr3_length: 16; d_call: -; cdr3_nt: TGTGCCACTGCATCGAGACGCTATCTCATCTCCTACGAGCAGTACTTC; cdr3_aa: CATASRRYLISYEQYF
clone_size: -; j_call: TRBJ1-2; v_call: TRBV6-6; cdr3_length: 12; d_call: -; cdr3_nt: TGTGCCACCAGCCGGAATAACTATGGCTACACCTTC; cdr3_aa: CATSRNNYGYTF
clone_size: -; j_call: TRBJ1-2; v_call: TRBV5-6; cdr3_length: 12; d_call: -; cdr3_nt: TGTGCCAGCAGCATTAGCAGGGGAGGCTACACCTTC; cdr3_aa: CASSISRGGYTF
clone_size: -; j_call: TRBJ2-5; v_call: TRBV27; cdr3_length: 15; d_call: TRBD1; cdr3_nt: TGTGCCAGCAGTCCCTACCGGGACAGGAAAGAGACCCAGTACTTC; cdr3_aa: CASSPYRDRKETQYF
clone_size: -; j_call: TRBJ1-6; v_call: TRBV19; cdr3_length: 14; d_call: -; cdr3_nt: TGTGCCAGTAGTATCGGGGAAAATCATTCACCCCTCCACTTT; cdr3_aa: CASSIGENHSPLHF
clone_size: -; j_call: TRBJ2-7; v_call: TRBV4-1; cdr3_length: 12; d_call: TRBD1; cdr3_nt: TGCGCCAGCAGCGAAGACAGGGACGAGCAGTACTTC; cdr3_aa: CASSEDRDEQYF
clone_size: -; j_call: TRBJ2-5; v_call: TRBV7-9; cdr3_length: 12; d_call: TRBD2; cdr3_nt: TGTGCCAGCAGCTTAGCCGGGACTACGAAGTACTTC; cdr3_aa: CASSLAGTTKYF
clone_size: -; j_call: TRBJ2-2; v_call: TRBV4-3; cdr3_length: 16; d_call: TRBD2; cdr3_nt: TGCGCCAGCAGCATCTTAGCGGGGGACAACACCGGGGAGCTGTTTTTT; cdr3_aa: CASSILAGDNTGELFF
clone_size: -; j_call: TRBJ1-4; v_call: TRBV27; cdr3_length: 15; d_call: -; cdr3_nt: TGTGCCAGCAGACGGATTAGGGCAACTAATGAAAAACTGTTTTTT; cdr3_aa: CASRRIRATNEKLFF
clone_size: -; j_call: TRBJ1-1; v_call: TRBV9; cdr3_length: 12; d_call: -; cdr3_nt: TGTGCCAGCAGCACCGCTGACACTGAAGCTTTCTTT; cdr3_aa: CASSTADTEAFF
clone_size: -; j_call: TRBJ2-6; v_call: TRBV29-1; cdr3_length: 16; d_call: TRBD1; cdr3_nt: TGCAGCGTTTCCGACAGGGGGAGTCGTGGGGCCAACGTCCTGACTTTC; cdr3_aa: CSVSDRGSRGANVLTF
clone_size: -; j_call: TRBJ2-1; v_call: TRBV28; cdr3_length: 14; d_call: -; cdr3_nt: TGTGCCAGCAGTTTAGGAGGGGGGGACAATGAGCAGTTCTTC; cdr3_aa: CASSLGGGDNEQFF
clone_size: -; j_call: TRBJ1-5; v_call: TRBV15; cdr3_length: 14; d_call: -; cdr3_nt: TGTGCCACCAGCACCAGGGGTATAGTTCAGCCCCAGCATTTT; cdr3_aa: CATSTRGIVQPQHF
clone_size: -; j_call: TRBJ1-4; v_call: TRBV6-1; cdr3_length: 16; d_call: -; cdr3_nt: TGTGCCAGCAGTGGGACGTTAAGAAACCCTAATGAAAAACTGTTTTTT; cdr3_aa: CASSGTLRNPNEKLFF
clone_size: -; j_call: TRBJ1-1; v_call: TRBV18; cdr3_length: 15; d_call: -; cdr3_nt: TGTGCCAGCTCACCACCGGGACTCCGGGATACTGAAGCTTTCTTT; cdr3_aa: CASSPPGLRDTEAFF
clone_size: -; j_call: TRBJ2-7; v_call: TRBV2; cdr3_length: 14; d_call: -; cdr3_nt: TGTGCCAGCAGGCCCGGGACAACCACCTACGAGCAGTACTTC; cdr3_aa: CASRPGTTTYEQYF
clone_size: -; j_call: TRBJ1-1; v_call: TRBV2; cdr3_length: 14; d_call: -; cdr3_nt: TGTGCCAGCAGTCTTGACAGGTCGGTGGGAGAAGCTTTCTTT; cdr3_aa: CASSLDRSVGEAFF
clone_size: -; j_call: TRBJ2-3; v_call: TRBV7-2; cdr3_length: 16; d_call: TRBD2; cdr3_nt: TGTGCCAGCAGCTTAGGTAGCGGGGAGTTTGCAGATACGCAGTATTTT; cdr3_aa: CASSLGSGEFADTQYF
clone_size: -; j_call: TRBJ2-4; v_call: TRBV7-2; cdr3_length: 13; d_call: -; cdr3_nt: TGTGCCAGCAGCACGCAGGGCTGGGACATTCAGTACTTC; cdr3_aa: CASSTQGWDIQYF
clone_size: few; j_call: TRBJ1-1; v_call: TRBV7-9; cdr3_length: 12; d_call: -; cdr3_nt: TGTGCCATCCTCCTTAGTGTCGAGGAAGCTTTCTTT; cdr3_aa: CAILLSVEEAFF
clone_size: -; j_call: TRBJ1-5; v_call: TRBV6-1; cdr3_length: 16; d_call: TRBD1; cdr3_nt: TGTGCCAGCAGTGAAGGGACAGGGTTTAGCAATCAGCCCCAGCATTTT; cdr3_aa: CASSEGTGFSNQPQHF
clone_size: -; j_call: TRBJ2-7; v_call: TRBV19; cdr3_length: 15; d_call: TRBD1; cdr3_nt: TGTGCCAGTAGTACGACAGGGGGCATAGCCTACGAGCAGTACTTC; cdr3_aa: CASSTTGGIAYEQYF
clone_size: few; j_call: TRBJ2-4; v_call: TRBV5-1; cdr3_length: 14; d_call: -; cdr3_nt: TGCGCCAGTTCGCAGGGTTTAGACAAAAACATTCAGTACTTC; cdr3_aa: CASSQGLDKNIQYF
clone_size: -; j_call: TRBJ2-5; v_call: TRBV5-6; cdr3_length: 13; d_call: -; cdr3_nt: TGTGCCAGCAGCGGAGGCTACTCTTCAACCCAGTACTTC; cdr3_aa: CASSGGYSSTQYF
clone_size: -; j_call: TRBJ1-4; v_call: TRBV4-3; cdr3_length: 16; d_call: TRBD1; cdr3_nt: TGCGCCAGCAGCCAAGATGGGGGGACAGTCACTGAAAAACTGTTTTTT; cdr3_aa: CASSQDGGTVTEKLFF
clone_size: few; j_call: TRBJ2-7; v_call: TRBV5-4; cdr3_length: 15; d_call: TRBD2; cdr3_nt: TGTGCCAGCAGCTTGGTTAGCGGGGGTTCAGACGAGCAGTACTTC; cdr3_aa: CASSLVSGGSDEQYF
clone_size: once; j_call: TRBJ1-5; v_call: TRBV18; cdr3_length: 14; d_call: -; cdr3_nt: TGTGCCAGCTCACAAGTTAGGGGTTACCAGCCCCAGCATTTT; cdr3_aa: CASSQVRGYQPQHF
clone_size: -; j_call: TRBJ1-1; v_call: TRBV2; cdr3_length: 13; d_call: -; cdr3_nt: TGTGCCAGCAACGAACTCTCGAACACTGAAGCTTTCTTT; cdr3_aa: CASNELSNTEAFF
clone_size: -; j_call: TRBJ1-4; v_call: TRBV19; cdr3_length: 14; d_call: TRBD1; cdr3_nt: TGTGCCAGTAGTTCCCAGGGGGCGGTGGGAAAACTGTTTTTT; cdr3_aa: CASSSQGAVGKLFF
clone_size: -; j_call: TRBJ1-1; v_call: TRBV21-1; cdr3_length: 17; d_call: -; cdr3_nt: TGTGCCAGCAGCGCCAACAGGGTCAGGCCTATGAACACTGAAGCTTTCTTT; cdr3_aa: CASSANRVRPMNTEAFF
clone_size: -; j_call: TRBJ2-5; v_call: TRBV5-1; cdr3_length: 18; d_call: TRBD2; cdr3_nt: TGCGCCAGCAGCCCTGGACTAGCGGGGGGACGTTACCAAGAGACCCAGTACTTC; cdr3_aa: CASSPGLAGGRYQETQYF
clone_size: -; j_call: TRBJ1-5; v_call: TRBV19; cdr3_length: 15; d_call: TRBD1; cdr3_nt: TGTGCCAGTAGGCCCACCGGGACAGGGGTTCAGCCCCAGCATTTT; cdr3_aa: CASRPTGTGVQPQHF
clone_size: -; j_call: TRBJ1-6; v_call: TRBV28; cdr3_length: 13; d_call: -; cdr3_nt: TGTGCCAGCCGAACTCCTGGGGCTTCACCCCTCCACTTT; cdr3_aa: CASRTPGASPLHF
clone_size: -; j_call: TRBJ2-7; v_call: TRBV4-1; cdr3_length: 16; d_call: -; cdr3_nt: TGCGCCAGCAGCCAAGGGCCCGGGGGCGCGGGGTACGAGCAGTACTTC; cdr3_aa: CASSQGPGGAGYEQYF
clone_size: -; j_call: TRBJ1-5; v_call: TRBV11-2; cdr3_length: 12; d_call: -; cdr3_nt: TGTGCCAGCAGCTCGAACTTAGGGCCCCAGCATTTT; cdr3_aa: CASSSNLGPQHF
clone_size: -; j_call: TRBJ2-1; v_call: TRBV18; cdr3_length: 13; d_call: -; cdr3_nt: TGTGCCAGCTCGGGGCCCCTTGGCAATGAGCAGTTCTTC; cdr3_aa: CASSGPLGNEQFF
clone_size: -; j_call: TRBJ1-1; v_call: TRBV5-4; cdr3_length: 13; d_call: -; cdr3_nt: TGTGCCAGCAGCTCCGGGGTGAACACTGAAGCTTTCTTT; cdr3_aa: CASSSGVNTEAFF
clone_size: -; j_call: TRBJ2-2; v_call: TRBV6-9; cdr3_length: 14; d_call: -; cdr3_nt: TGTGCCAGCAGTTCATTCGCAGACACCGGGGAGCTGTTTTTT; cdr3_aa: CASSSFADTGELFF
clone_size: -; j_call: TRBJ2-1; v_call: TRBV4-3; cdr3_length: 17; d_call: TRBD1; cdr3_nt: TGCGCCAGCAGCCAAGATTACCCAGGGGGCTACTACAATGAGCAGTTCTTC; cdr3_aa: CASSQDYPGGYYNEQFF
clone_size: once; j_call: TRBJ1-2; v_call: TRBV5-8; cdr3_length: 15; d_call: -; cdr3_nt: TGTGCCAGCAGCGCCCCAACAGGGCCTATTGGGGGCTACACCTTC; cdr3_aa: CASSAPTGPIGGYTF
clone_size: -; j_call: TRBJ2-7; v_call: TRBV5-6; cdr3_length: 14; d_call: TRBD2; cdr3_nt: TGTGCCAGCAGCCCGCGGGGGGCGGACTACGAGCAGTACTTC; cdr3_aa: CASSPRGADYEQYF
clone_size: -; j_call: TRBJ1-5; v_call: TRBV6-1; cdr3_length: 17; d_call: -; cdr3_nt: TGTGCCAGCAGTGAAGCGAAACAGGGAAGTGTCAATCAGCCCCAGCATTTT; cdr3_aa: CASSEAKQGSVNQPQHF
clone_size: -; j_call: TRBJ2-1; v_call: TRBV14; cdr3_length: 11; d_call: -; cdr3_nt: TGTGCCAGCAGTGAACTAAGTGCGCAGTTCTTC; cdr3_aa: CASSELSAQFF
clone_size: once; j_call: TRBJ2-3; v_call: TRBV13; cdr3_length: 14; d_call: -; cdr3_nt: TGTGCCAGCAGCTCCATACTAGCTCCAGATACGCAGTATTTT; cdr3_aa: CASSSILAPDTQYF
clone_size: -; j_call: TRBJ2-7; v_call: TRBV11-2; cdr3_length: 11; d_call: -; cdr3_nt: TGTGCCAGCAGCCACGGACCCGAGCAGTACTTC; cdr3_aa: CASSHGPEQYF
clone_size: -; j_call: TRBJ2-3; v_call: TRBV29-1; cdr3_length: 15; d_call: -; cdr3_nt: TGCAGCGGACTAGGGGGAGGGAAGAGCACAGATACGCAGTATTTT; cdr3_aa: CSGLGGGKSTDTQYF
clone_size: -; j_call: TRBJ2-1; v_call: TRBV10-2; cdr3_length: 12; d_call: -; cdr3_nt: TGCGCCAGCAGTGAGGTTTACAATGAGCAGTTCTTC; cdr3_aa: CASSEVYNEQFF